This is a list of T cell receptor beta chains from one sample in a study of cytomegalovirus exposure and HLA in healthy donors. TCRdb's copy holds only in-frame clones and misses some; the assay was immunoSEQ multiplex PCR. Of under 130,000 clones detected, over 70% appear once; the ten largest clones hold 6.5% to 9.5%. The sequencing sample was made of PBMCs. All receptors derive from a middle-aged woman in good health and CMV-seropositive. CDR3s include the opening cysteine and the closing phenylalanine or tryptophan. Fields, in order: D gene, V gene, clone size, J gene, CDR3 protein, CDR3 DNA. A D gene is named only where the DNA matches it firmly. Where a row states a size, it is once, few, many or the class of an expanded clone; other rows omit it.

d_gene: .; v_gene: TRBV7-3; abundance: .; j_gene: TRBJ2-2; CDR3aa: CASSLFGTTNTGELFF; CDR3nt: TGTGCCAGCAGCTTATTTGGGACAACGAACACCGGGGAGCTGTTTTTT
d_gene: TRBD1; v_gene: TRBV5-5; abundance: .; j_gene: TRBJ1-2; CDR3aa: CASSLARDRGAYGYTF; CDR3nt: TGTGCCAGCAGCTTGGCCCGGGACAGGGGGGCCTATGGCTACACCTTC
d_gene: TRBD1; v_gene: TRBV18; abundance: .; j_gene: TRBJ2-2; CDR3aa: CASSPGQGHTGELFF; CDR3nt: TGTGCCAGCTCCCCCGGACAGGGACACACCGGGGAGCTGTTTTTT
d_gene: .; v_gene: TRBV28; abundance: .; j_gene: TRBJ1-5; CDR3aa: CASSSQQQDHNLGQPQHF; CDR3nt: TGTGCCAGCAGTTCCCAACAACAAGACCACAATCTGGGCCAGCCCCAGCATTTT
d_gene: TRBD2; v_gene: TRBV13; abundance: .; j_gene: TRBJ2-1; CDR3aa: CASSLSLGTSGMSFYNEQFF; CDR3nt: TGTGCCAGCAGCCTAAGCCTAGGGACTAGCGGGATGAGTTTCTACAATGAGCAGTTCTTC
d_gene: .; v_gene: TRBV11-2; abundance: .; j_gene: TRBJ2-7; CDR3aa: CASSLDFYEQYF; CDR3nt: TGTGCCAGCAGCTTGGACTTCTACGAGCAGTACTTC
d_gene: .; v_gene: TRBV4-1; abundance: .; j_gene: TRBJ2-2; CDR3aa: CASSRSNVRGTGELFF; CDR3nt: TGCGCCAGCAGCCGATCCAACGTGCGGGGCACCGGGGAGCTGTTTTTT
d_gene: TRBD1; v_gene: TRBV12-5; abundance: .; j_gene: TRBJ1-5; CDR3aa: CASAPIRDRVNQPQHF; CDR3nt: TGTGCTAGTGCACCAATCCGGGACAGAGTCAATCAGCCCCAGCATTTT
d_gene: TRBD2; v_gene: TRBV5-1; abundance: .; j_gene: TRBJ2-1; CDR3aa: CASSSGGAPYNEQFF; CDR3nt: TGCGCCAGCAGCTCCGGGGGGGCCCCCTACAATGAGCAGTTCTTC
d_gene: TRBD1; v_gene: TRBV6-1; abundance: .; j_gene: TRBJ1-1; CDR3aa: CASSRTGGYEAFF; CDR3nt: TGTGCCAGCAGTCGGACAGGGGGTTACGAAGCTTTCTTT
d_gene: .; v_gene: TRBV10-1; abundance: once; j_gene: TRBJ1-2; CDR3aa: CASSESTDFYGYTF; CDR3nt: TGCGCCAGCAGTGAGTCTACAGATTTCTATGGCTACACCTTC
d_gene: TRBD1; v_gene: TRBV18; abundance: .; j_gene: TRBJ1-5; CDR3aa: CASSRQGDQPQHF; CDR3nt: TGTGCCAGCTCGCGACAGGGCGATCAGCCCCAGCATTTT
d_gene: .; v_gene: TRBV7-9; abundance: .; j_gene: TRBJ1-1; CDR3aa: CASSLGIRQDVHTEAFF; CDR3nt: TGTGCCAGCAGCTTAGGAATCAGACAGGATGTTCACACTGAAGCTTTCTTT